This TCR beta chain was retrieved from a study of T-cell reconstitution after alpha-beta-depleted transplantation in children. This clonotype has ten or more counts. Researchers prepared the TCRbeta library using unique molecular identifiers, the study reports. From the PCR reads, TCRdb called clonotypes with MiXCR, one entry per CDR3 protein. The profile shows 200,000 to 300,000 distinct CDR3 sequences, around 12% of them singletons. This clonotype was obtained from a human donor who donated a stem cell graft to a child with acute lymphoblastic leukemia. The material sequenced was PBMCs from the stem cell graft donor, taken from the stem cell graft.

The CDR3 protein is CASRSPPSTEQFF. The CDR3 region has the DNA TGTGCCAGCAGGTCACCACCGAGTACTGAGCAGTTCTTC. The chain links TRBV7-2 to TRBJ2-1; D unresolved. CDR1 and CDR2 from the germline V gene are SGHTA and FQGNSA. V was clipped by 6 bases and J by 9 bases, with 15 bases between them. This CDR3 has 13 residues.